One sample yielded the 30 T cell receptor beta chains listed below, sequenced in a study of long-term antiretroviral therapy in people with HIV. Researchers report immunoSEQ v3.0 was run at survey level. Here immunoSEQ multiplex PCR was the method, and the copy in TCRdb shows in-frame clones only, minus some. The sample records 25,000 to 35,000 clones, about 90% being singletons. Material: unsorted PBMCs, obtained 1.8 years after starting antiretroviral therapy. The receptor source for this set is a woman aged 18-29 years with HIV.

The J gene is TRBJ1-2, the V gene TRBV5-6; D unresolved. The V end lost 0 bases, the J end lost 5 bases, and 14 bases lay between the germline ends. The CDR3 is made up of 15 amino acids. Germline lookup yields CDR1 SGHDT and CDR2 YYEEEE. CDR3 coding DNA: TGTGCCAGCAGCTTGGTTGGCAGGAAAAGTTATGGCTACACCTTC. Its protein product is CASSLVGRKSYGYTF.

V gene TRBV27 combines with J gene TRBJ2-7; the match to TRBD2 covers 9 bases. The CDR3 spans 16 residues. Germline CDR1 reads MNHEY; CDR2 reads SMNVEV (reference sequence). V was clipped by 5 bases and J by 2 bases; unmatched bases: 10. The CDR3 nucleotides are TGTGCCAGCAGTCGCCTTAGCGGGAGAGTGACCTACGAGCAGTACTTC. It encodes CASSRLSGRVTYEQYF.

The chain uses TRBV19 and TRBJ2-3, with D perhaps TRBD1 (5 bases). Trimming stripped 5 bases from V and 5 bases from J, with 8 bases between. This CDR3 is 12 amino acids long. CDR1 and CDR2 (germline): LNHDA, SQIVND (reference sequence). The DNA of the CDR3 is TGTGCCAGTAGTCCTCAGGGAGATACGCAGTATTTT. This gives the protein CASSPQGDTQYF.

The sample holds one count of this clone. The V and J genes are TRBV9 and TRBJ2-2; 12 positions match TRBD2. Losses at the gene ends were 0 bases for V and 4 bases for J; bases not matched to a gene: 10. Germline CDR1 reads SGDLS; CDR2 reads YYNGEE. The CDR3 totals 19 residues. In DNA form, the CDR3 reads TGTGCCAGCAGCGTAGGTCCCCCACTAGCGGGAGGCCGCACCGGGGAGCTGTTTTTT. Protein product: CASSVGPPLAGGRTGELFF.

The chain couples TRBV11-3 to TRBJ2-3, with D maybe TRBD1 (6 bases). Germline-derived CDR1 and CDR2 are SGHNT and YENEEA. Trimming stripped 1 base from V and 0 bases from J, with 11 bases between. The CDR3 has 16 residues. CDR3 DNA: TGTGCCAGCAGCTTAGGGGACACCTCAAGCACAGATACGCAGTATTTT. Translation: CASSLGDTSSTDTQYF.

The J gene is TRBJ2-1, the V gene TRBV19; 8 bases agree with TRBD2. The CDR3 extends over 13 amino acids. J was trimmed by 10 bases and V by 4 bases; bases with no gene match: 6. Germline V gene lookup returns CDR1 LNHDA and CDR2 SQIVND (reference sequence). This CDR3 reads CASSTSGPWEQFF. The CDR3, as DNA: TGTGCCAGTAGTACTAGCGGGCCATGGGAGCAGTTCTTC.

The rearrangement joins TRBV19 to TRBJ2-3; maybe TRBD2 (6 bases). The CDR3 spans 15 residues. Trimming left V 5 bases short and J 0 bases short, with 12 bases between. Germline CDR1 is LNHDA and CDR2 is SQIVND (reference sequence). The CDR3 protein is CASSPGGPSTDTQYF. The CDR3 DNA follows: TGTGCCAGTAGTCCCGGGGGACCAAGCACAGATACGCAGTATTTT.

V is TRBV15 and J is TRBJ1-5, with D possibly being TRBD1 (5 bases). This CDR3 spans 14 amino acids. Per the germline V gene, CDR1 is LNHNV and CDR2 is YYDKDF (reference sequence). V was shortened by 3 bases and J by 0 bases, with 6 bases between the two germline ends. CDR3 in amino acids: CATSSRGSNQPQHF. The CDR3 DNA reads as TGTGCCACCAGCAGTAGGGGTAGCAATCAGCCCCAGCATTTT.

In the case of this clone: The junction and the germline gene differ at one end; a read error may be behind it. The CDR3 here is CASSFPPTTLF. The CDR3 DNA is TGTGCCAGCAGTTTCCCCCCTACTACCCTCTTC. V is TRBV27 and J is TRBJ2-1; D unclear. The CDR3 is made up of 11 amino acids. Germline CDR1 is MNHEY and CDR2 is SMNVEV (reference sequence).

This clone was counted once. The genes are TRBV5-1 and TRBJ2-5; 8 bases match TRBD1. V lost 0 bases, J lost 3 bases, and 4 bases stayed unmatched. Germline CDR1 reads SGHRS; CDR2 reads YFSETQ. This CDR3 is 15 amino acids long. CDR3 amino acids: CASSLVTGGEETQYF. In nucleotides, the CDR3 is TGCGCCAGCAGCTTGGTTACAGGGGGAGAAGAGACCCAGTACTTC.

The rearrangement links TRBV5-4 to TRBJ1-3; no firm D call. The CDR3 runs to 15 residues. Per the germline V gene, CDR1 is SGHNT and CDR2 is YYREEE (reference sequence). V was cut by 0 bases and J by 0 bases, with 7 bases left in between. The CDR3 nucleotides read TGTGCCAGCAGCTTGGTCGGGGTCTCTGGAAACACCATATATTTT. Translated: CASSLVGVSGNTIYF.

The chain links TRBV11-3 to TRBJ2-1, with a weak D call TRBD2 (5 bases). V lost 0 bases and J 4 bases, leaving 10 bases between the germline ends. Germline CDR1 reads SGHNT; CDR2 reads YENEEA. The CDR3 has 15 amino acids. The CDR3 region is CASSLDGSWYNEQFF. CDR3 bases: TGTGCCAGCAGCTTAGATGGGAGTTGGTACAATGAGCAGTTCTTC.

This chain links TRBV7-9 with TRBJ1-2, with TRBD1 matching over 7 bases. In germline, CDR1 is SEHNR, CDR2 FQNEAQ (reference sequence). The CDR3 extends over 15 amino acids. Unmatched junction bases numbered 3, after V lost 1 base and J lost 1 base. The CDR3 region is CASSLGTGINYGYTF. The DNA of the CDR3 is TGTGCCAGCAGCTTAGGGACAGGAATTAACTATGGCTACACCTTC.

This rearrangement joins TRBV18 to TRBJ2-1; 9 positions agree with TRBD1. CDR3 length equals 15 residues. The germline gives CDR1 KGHSH, CDR2 LQKENI. V was pared by 5 bases and J by 3 bases, with 5 bases of the junction left unmatched. The CDR3 region has the DNA TGTGCCAGCTCAACCCGGGACAGGGTCTACAATGAGCAGTTCTTC. This encodes CASSTRDRVYNEQFF.

The rearrangement links TRBV4-1 to TRBJ1-5; possibly TRBD1 for D (5 bases). The germline V gene has CDR1 MGHRA and CDR2 YSYEKL. V lost 5 bases and J 0 bases, leaving 11 bases between the germline ends. The CDR3 is made up of 15 amino acids. The CDR3 coding sequence is TGCGCCAGCAGCTTGGGGGGACTTAGCAATCAGCCCCAGCATTTT. It encodes CASSLGGLSNQPQHF.

In this sample, this clone turned up once. The rearrangement joins TRBV12-2 to TRBJ2-3; the table's D call, TRBD2, was not checked against the DNA. TRBV12-2 is marked as a pseudogene. The CDR3 contains 14 residues. DNA for the CDR3: TGTGCAAGTCGCTACGAGGGACTCAGATATACGCAGTATTTT. This codes for CASRYEGLRYTQYF.

This clone was seen only once. The chain combines TRBV7-3 with TRBJ1-4; D may be TRBD1 (6 bases). Per the germline V gene, CDR1 is SGHTA and CDR2 is FQGTGA. This CDR3 has 19 amino acids. Trimming shortened V by 2 bases and J by 0 bases, and 19 bases separated the two germline ends. In DNA, the CDR3 is TGTGCCAGCAGCTTAGCTCTGTCTGGGGGCATGGCAACTAATGAAAAACTGTTTTTT. Its translation is CASSLALSGGMATNEKLFF. Combining the CDR3 with reference TRBV7-3 and TRBJ1-4 gives the whole variable domain GAGVSQTPSNKVTEKGKYVELRCDPISGHTALYWYRQSLGQGPEFLIYFQGTGAADDSGLPNDRFFAVRPEGSVSTLKIQRTERGDSAVYLCASSLALSGGMATNEKLFFGSGTQLSVL.

The chain combines TRBV6-6 with TRBJ1-2; 7 nucleotides line up with TRBD1. CDR3 length equals 14 residues. The germline V gene has CDR1 MNHNY and CDR2 SVGAGI (reference sequence). The ends lost 6 bases at V and 2 bases at J; junction bases unmatched: 6. For the CDR3, the DNA is TGTGCCAGCAGCTTAGGGGGCTCGAACTATGGCTACACCTTC. Translation gives CASSLGGSNYGYTF.

The chain couples TRBV7-9 to TRBJ2-2; 7 nucleotides line up with TRBD2. The CDR3 is made up of 15 amino acids. Trimming cost V 5 bases and J 3 bases; bases outside gene matches: 6. The germline V gene encodes CDR1 SEHNR and CDR2 FQNEAQ (reference sequence). CDR3 loop: CASSPPSGYTGELFF. The DNA of the CDR3 is TGTGCCAGCAGCCCCCCTAGCGGTTACACCGGGGAGCTGTTTTTT.

This chain links TRBV18 with TRBJ2-7, with TRBD1 matching over 8 bases. Germline CDR1 is KGHSH and CDR2 is LQKENI. J lost 5 bases, V lost 4 bases, and 7 bases had no gene match. The CDR3 sequence is 14 residues long. The CDR3, as DNA: TGTGCCAGCTCACTAGGACAGGGTTACCACGAGCAGTACTTC. Translated, it gives CASSLGQGYHEQYF.

This sequence joins TRBV7-9 and TRBJ2-3; D call uncertain. Per the germline V gene, CDR1 is SEHNR and CDR2 is FQNEAQ (reference sequence). This CDR3 has 14 amino acids. The ends were cut back, 5 bases at V and 5 bases at J, with 14 bases in the middle. CDR3 sequence reads: CASSRTTGEDTQYF. As DNA, the CDR3 is TGTGCCAGCAGCCGGACGACCGGTGAAGATACGCAGTATTTT.

The rearrangement uses TRBV12-5 and TRBJ2-2; tentative D call: TRBD1 (5 bases). V was trimmed by 3 bases and J by 5 bases, leaving 13 bases between them. Per the germline V gene, CDR1 is LGHNT and CDR2 is FRNRAP. The length of the CDR3 is 15 residues. The CDR3 loop is CASGFRQGRTGELFF. In nucleotides, the CDR3 is TGTGCTAGTGGTTTTAGGCAGGGAAGAACCGGGGAGCTGTTTTTT. Using reference TRBV12-5 and TRBJ2-2 for the parts outside the CDR3, the full variable domain is DARVTQTPRHKVTEMGQEVTMRCQPILGHNTVFWYRQTMMQGLELLAYFRNRAPLDDSGMPKDRFSAEMPDATLATLKIQPSEPRDSAVYFCASGFRQGRTGELFFGEGSRLTVL.

This chain joins TRBV28 and TRBJ2-2, with TRBD2 matching 8 bases. Germline V gene lookup returns CDR1 MDHEN and CDR2 SYDVKM. The CDR3 consists of 13 residues. Here the CDR3 DNA reads TGTGCTATTCCGGGGGGGGGCACCGGGGAGCTGTTTTTT. Residues: CAIPGGGTGELFF.

The rearrangement joins TRBV19 to TRBJ2-3; no definite D call. The germline gives CDR1 LNHDA, CDR2 SQIVND (reference sequence). The CDR3 extends over 14 amino acids. Trimming took off 3 bases at V and 2 bases at J, with 9 bases between the two ends. The CDR3 nucleotides are TGTGCCAGTAGTATGGGTGGCCACACAGATACGCAGTATTTT. Amino acids: CASSMGGHTDTQYF.

The count of this clone is one. The rearrangement joins TRBV6-1 to TRBJ2-1; maybe TRBD2 (5 bases). V shed 1 base and J shed 8 bases, with 15 bases lying between them. Germline values: CDR1 MNHNS, CDR2 SASEGT. The CDR3 covers 15 residues. CDR3 in amino acids: CASSEDRGLSDEQFF. DNA for the CDR3: TGTGCCAGCAGTGAAGATCGGGGATTAAGCGATGAGCAGTTCTTC.

This clone was seen once. The rearrangement uses TRBV5-1 and TRBJ1-5; TRBD1 matches at 10 bases. Germline V gene lookup returns CDR1 SGHRS and CDR2 YFSETQ. Trimming at V came to 5 bases and at J to 3 bases, leaving 5 bases not matched to a gene. There are 15 residues in the CDR3. CDR3 sequence reads: CASRGGTGANQPQHF. CDR3 sequence (DNA): TGCGCCAGCAGGGGCGGGACAGGGGCCAATCAGCCCCAGCATTTT. Looking up the rest from reference TRBV5-1 and TRBJ1-5 gives the full variable domain: KAGVTQTPRYLIKTRGQQVTLSCSPISGHRSVSWYQQTPGQGLQFLFEYFSETQRNKGNFPGRFSGRQFSNSRSEMNVSTLELGDSALYLCASRGGTGANQPQHFGDGTRLSIL.

In this sample, this clone turned up once. The chain carries TRBV10-3 and TRBJ2-7, with TRBD2 identical over 8 bases. The J segment lost 1 base and the V segment lost 5 bases, leaving 10 bases of the junction unmatched. CDR3 length: 16 residues. Germline loops: CDR1 ENHRY, CDR2 SYGVKD. As DNA, the CDR3 is TGTGCCATCAGTCCGGGCGGGGGGAAGGAATCCTACGAGCAGTACTTC. Its protein is CAISPGGGKESYEQYF.

The chain employs TRBV10-3 and TRBJ2-3; D gene uncertain. The CDR3 loop spans 14 amino acids. Per germline, CDR1 ENHRY and CDR2 SYGVKD. V was pared by 2 bases and J by 2 bases, with 8 bases between. The CDR3 DNA is TGTGCCATCAGTGAGGAAACTCCCACAGATACGCAGTATTTT. This translates into CAISEETPTDTQYF.

The chain couples TRBV18 to TRBJ2-7, with no clear D. Germline values: CDR1 KGHSH, CDR2 LQKENI. Trimming took 3 bases from V and 5 from J, leaving 17 bases between them. The CDR3 contains 15 residues. Here the CDR3 DNA reads TGTGCCAGCTCACCGACATTCCAGTCTCGCCACGAGCAGTACTTC. Amino acids: CASSPTFQSRHEQYF.

This clone was counted once. This chain's CDR3 is CASSPPVSGGAYGYTF. The CDR3 coding sequence is TGTGCCAGCTCACCACCGGTTTCGGGGGGCGCCTATGGCTACACCTTC. J is TRBJ1-2 and V is TRBV18; TRBD1 is a possible D gene (6 bases). V was cut by 0 bases and J by 4 bases, with 15 bases left in between. Per germline, CDR1 KGHSH and CDR2 LQKENI. The CDR3 runs 16 residues.